One sample yielded the 30 T cell receptor beta chains listed below, sequenced in a study of blood T cell repertoires in COVID-19. Libraries were prepared by immunoSEQ multiplex PCR; TCRdb keeps only in-frame clonotypes and omits some of them. The sample contains 150,000 or so clones, 82% of which appear only once. The material sequenced was peripheral blood. Receptor source: a human donor with acute or convalescent COVID-19. The donor label of this sample is uncertain.

This chain links TRBV6-2 or TRBV6-3 with TRBJ1-4; no firm D call. This CDR3 is 13 amino acids long. Germline CDR1 and CDR2: MNHEY and SVGEGT. V lost 2 bases and J 6 bases, leaving 7 bases between the germline ends. The CDR3 region has the DNA TGTGCCAGCAGTTACGCGGGGTATGAAAAACTGTTTTTT. This encodes CASSYAGYEKLFF.

This clone showed up just a few times. The rearrangement uses TRBV19 and TRBJ2-5; 7 bases map to TRBD1. The CDR3 is 15 residues long. Germline V gene sequence: CDR1 LNHDA, CDR2 SQIVND (reference sequence). J lost 5 bases, V lost 6 bases, and 12 bases had no gene match. CDR3: CASRPGGFWSETQYF. As DNA, the CDR3 is TGTGCCAGTAGACCAGGGGGTTTCTGGAGTGAGACCCAGTACTTC.

This clone was counted many times. V gene TRBV2 combines with J gene TRBJ1-2, with D perhaps TRBD1 (5 bases). The CDR3 has 13 residues. CDR1 and CDR2 (germline): SNHLY, FYNNEI. V dropped 4 bases and J dropped 5 bases, with 11 bases sitting between them. The DNA for the CDR3 is TGTGCCAGCAGTGTTCTCGACAGTTATGGCTACACCTTC. Amino acid sequence: CASSVLDSYGYTF.

V and J are TRBV5-1 and TRBJ1-2; tentative D call: TRBD1 (5 bases). This CDR3 is built from 13 residues. V was cut by 1 base and J by 7 bases, with 11 bases left in between. Germline lookup yields CDR1 SGHRS and CDR2 YFSETQ. The CDR3 protein is CASSLKLGAGYTF. The CDR3 DNA reads TGCGCCAGCAGCTTGAAGCTAGGGGCTGGCTACACCTTC.

Concerning this clone: The CDR3 end shows no conserved phenylalanine or tryptophan, and so a read error is likely. The limits of the CDR3 on the DNA are not certain, so only TCRdb's listed CDR3 is given. The rearrangement uses TRBV20-1 and TRBJ1-2; the tabulated D call, TRBD1, remains unverified against the DNA. The CDR3 length equals 9 residues, ends included. Germline assignment: CDR1 DFQATT and CDR2 SNEGSKA (reference sequence). The CDR3 spells CSARDQGQE.

V is TRBV5-4 and J is TRBJ1-2, with 7 bases matching TRBD1. The V segment lost 2 bases and the J segment 7 bases; nucleotides outside the gene matches: 8. This CDR3 region has 14 residues. The germline gives CDR1 SGHNT, CDR2 YYREEE (reference sequence). CDR3: CASSFERGPSGYTF. CDR3 DNA sequence: TGTGCCAGCAGCTTCGAAAGGGGGCCCTCTGGCTACACCTTC. Looking up the rest from reference TRBV5-4 and TRBJ1-2 gives the full variable domain: ETGVTQSPTHLIKTRGQQVTLRCSSQSGHNTVSWYQQALGQGPQFIFQYYREEENGRGNFPPRFSGLQFPNYSSELNVNALELDDSALYLCASSFERGPSGYTFGSGTRLTVV.

The V gene is TRBV5-4, the J gene TRBJ1-2; TRBD1 might be the D (6 bases). CDR3 size: 16 residues. The V end lost 5 bases, the J end lost 0 bases, and 17 bases lay between the germline ends. CDR1 is SGHNT and CDR2 is YYREEE in the germline V gene (reference sequence). CDR3 in DNA: TGTGCCAGCAGTCCTGGGGGCAGGGGACCTAACTATGGCTACACCTTC. It encodes CASSPGGRGPNYGYTF.

The chain is built from TRBV5-5 and TRBJ2-1; 13 bases map to TRBD2. The CDR3 is 18 residues long. Unmatched junction bases numbered 4, after V lost 1 base and J lost 0 bases. Germline CDR1 SGHKS, CDR2 YYEKEE (reference sequence). CDR3 sequence reads: CASSLLTSGGTSYNEQFF. DNA for the CDR3: TGTGCCAGCAGCTTGTTGACTAGCGGGGGGACCTCCTACAATGAGCAGTTCTTC.

This clone was counted ten times or more. The V gene is TRBV5-1, the J gene TRBJ1-1, with TRBD1 matching 7 bases. Germline-derived CDR1 and CDR2 are SGHRS and YFSETQ. The CDR3 is 14 residues long. Trimming removed 5 bases from V and 4 bases from J; junction bases left unmatched: 8. The CDR3 is CASRLRGPATEAFF. CDR3 bases: TGCGCCAGCAGACTGAGGGGGCCAGCCACTGAAGCTTTCTTT.

This chain links TRBV7-9 with TRBJ1-1; the D is unclear. Trimming removed 1 base at V and 7 bases at J, with 7 bases between. Germline values: CDR1 SEHNR, CDR2 FQNEAQ (reference sequence). The CDR3 contains 12 residues. The CDR3, as DNA: TGTGCCAGCAGCTTAGTGGGCCGTGAAGCTTTCTTT. It codes for CASSLVGREAFF.

This chain joins TRBV24-1 and TRBJ2-5; 7 bases line up with TRBD2. The CDR3 consists of 13 residues. CDR1 is KGHDR and CDR2 is SFDVKD in the germline V gene. J lost 2 bases, V lost 5 bases, and 1 base had no gene match. Written as DNA, the CDR3 is TGTGCCACCAGTGGGGGGGGGCAAGAGACCCAGTACTTC. This translates into CATSGGGQETQYF.

The chain combines TRBV19 with TRBJ1-5, with no clear D. The CDR3 runs 12 residues. Germline V gene sequence: CDR1 LNHDA, CDR2 SQIVND (reference sequence). V lost 2 bases and J 6 bases, leaving 5 bases between the germline ends. CDR3 sequence (DNA): TGTGCCAGTAGTATACAACTTCAGCCCCAGCATTTT. Translated, it gives CASSIQLQPQHF.

The chain has TRBV10-1 and TRBJ1-1; 7 bases align to TRBD1. CDR3 length equals 15 residues. The ends lost 3 bases at V and 1 base at J; junction bases unmatched: 5. CDR1 and CDR2 from the germline V gene are WNHNN and SYGVQD (reference sequence). This chain's CDR3 is CASSENGTENTEAFF. The CDR3 nucleotides read TGCGCCAGCAGTGAAAACGGGACAGAGAACACTGAAGCTTTCTTT.

J is TRBJ1-3 and V is TRBV12-3 or TRBV12-4, with D tentatively TRBD1 (5 bases). The CDR3 is 13 amino acids. Trimming stripped 7 bases from V and 2 bases from J, with 9 bases between. The CDR3 protein is CASIGGTGNTIYF. CDR3 bases: TGTGCCAGCATCGGGGGTACTGGAAACACCATATATTTT.

The chain joins TRBV29-1 to TRBJ1-3; D is uncertain. From germline, CDR1 is SQVTM and CDR2 ANQGSEA. V lost 5 bases and J 4 bases, leaving 15 bases between the germline ends. The CDR3 spans 14 residues. CDR3 nucleotide sequence: TGCAGCGTTCGAATGGGAGGTCCCGGAAACACCATATATTTT. Translation gives CSVRMGGPGNTIYF.

The rearrangement joins TRBV7-9 to TRBJ1-2; unclear D gene. Germline V CDR1 and CDR2: SEHNR, FQNEAQ (reference sequence). V shed 6 bases and J shed 1 base, with 15 bases lying between them. The CDR3 is 15 amino acids. This chain's CDR3 is CASSLTTAYNYGYTF. CDR3 bases: TGTGCCAGCAGTTTGACAACCGCTTATAACTATGGCTACACCTTC.

V usage is TRBV7-2 and J usage is TRBJ2-2, with D perhaps matching TRBD1 (5 bases). V was trimmed by 5 bases and J by 3 bases, leaving 13 bases between them. Germline V gene data show CDR1 as SGHTA and CDR2 as FQGNSA. This CDR3 is 15 amino acids long. CDR3 bases: TGTGCCAGCAGCCCTGTCGTCAGGGACACCGGGGAGCTGTTTTTT. It is translated as CASSPVVRDTGELFF.

J is TRBJ2-7 and V is TRBV13; 8 positions match TRBD1. J gave up 3 bases and V 3 bases, and 4 bases lay outside the gene matches. This CDR3 contains 14 residues. Per germline, CDR1 PRHDT and CDR2 FYEKMQ (reference sequence). The CDR3 DNA is TGTGCCAGCAGCTTGGACAGGGATGACTACGAGCAGTACTTC. Its translation is CASSLDRDDYEQYF.

The chain is built from TRBV4-1 and TRBJ2-3; a weak D match, TRBD1 (7 bases). This CDR3 contains 14 residues. V was trimmed by 0 bases and J by 12 bases, leaving 16 bases between them. The V gene's germline CDR1 is MGHRA and CDR2 YSYEKL. Here the CDR3 DNA reads TGCGCCAGCAGCCAAGATCGGGCGGGACAGACCCAGTATTTT. This codes for CASSQDRAGQTQYF.

The chain recombines TRBV2 with TRBJ2-3; the D gene is possibly TRBD2 (6 bases). The V and J ends lost 6 bases and 3 bases respectively, with 19 bases between them. CDR3 length equals 16 residues. Germline CDR1 is SNHLY and CDR2 is FYNNEI. CDR3 loop: CASSENPGLITDTQYF. The DNA of the CDR3 is TGTGCCAGCAGCGAGAACCCGGGACTGATAACAGATACGCAGTATTTT. Variable domain in full (rest from reference TRBV2 and TRBJ2-3): EPEVTQTPSHQVTQMGQEVILRCVPISNHLYFYWYRQILGQKVEFLVSFYNNEISEKSEIFDDQFSVERPDGSNFTLKIRSTKLEDSAMYFCASSENPGLITDTQYFGPGTRLTVL.

The chain links TRBV9 to TRBJ1-3, with TRBD1 identical over 8 bases. The V segment lost 6 bases and the J segment 7 bases; nucleotides outside the gene matches: 3. Germline CDR1 reads SGDLS; CDR2 reads YYNGEE. There are 12 residues in the CDR3. The DNA of the CDR3 is TGTGCCAGCACCCGGACAGGGAACACCATATATTTT. This gives the protein CASTRTGNTIYF. Variable domain in full (rest from reference TRBV9 and TRBJ1-3): DSGVTQTPKHLITATGQRVTLRCSPRSGDLSVYWYQQSLDQGLQFLIQYYNGEERAKGNILERFSAQQFPDLHSELNLSSLELGDSALYFCASTRTGNTIYFGEGSWLTVV.

The gene calls are TRBV6-5 and TRBJ2-5, with D unclear. This CDR3 has 12 residues. Looked up from germline, CDR1 is MNHEY and CDR2 is SVGAGI. The V end lost 2 bases, the J end lost 5 bases, and 6 bases lay between the germline ends. The CDR3 here is CASSYAEETQYF. The DNA for the CDR3 is TGTGCCAGCAGTTACGCCGAGGAGACCCAGTACTTC.

The CDR3 loop reads CASSKGQGQYGYTF. The CDR3 DNA reads TGCGCCAGCAGCAAAGGACAGGGGCAATATGGCTACACCTTC. The chain employs TRBV5-1 and TRBJ1-2; 9 bases map to TRBD1. The length of the CDR3 is 14 residues. Germline-derived CDR1 and CDR2 are SGHRS and YFSETQ. J lost 5 bases, V lost 4 bases, and 6 bases had no gene match.

CDR3 sequence reads: CASSGGWKVSNEKLFF. CDR3 in DNA: TGTGCCAGCAGCGGCGGGTGGAAGGTCTCTAATGAAAAACTGTTTTTT. V gene TRBV25-1 combines with J gene TRBJ1-4; D unclear. CDR3 size: 16 residues. The V and J ends lost 6 bases and 3 bases respectively, with 17 bases between them. CDR1 is MGHDK, CDR2 SYGVNS, per germline. The full variable domain, its missing parts supplied by reference TRBV25-1 and TRBJ1-4, is EADIYQTPRYLVIGTGKKITLECSQTMGHDKMYWYQQDPGMELHLIHYSYGVNSTEKGDLSSESTVSRIRTEHFPLTLESARPSHTSQYLCASSGGWKVSNEKLFFGSGTQLSVL.

The chain employs TRBV7-3 and TRBJ1-1, with D unresolved. Trimming took off 5 bases at V and 1 base at J, with 8 bases between the two ends. CDR3 length: 13 residues. Germline V gives CDR1 SGHTA, CDR2 FQGTGA. Written as DNA, the CDR3 is TGTGCCAGCAGCCCACATAAGAACACTGAAGCTTTCTTT. Residues: CASSPHKNTEAFF.

This clone was observed a handful of times. V and J are TRBV18 and TRBJ1-6; the D is unclear. The CDR3 is made up of 14 amino acids. V was pared by 1 base and J by 4 bases, with 5 bases between. CDR1 and CDR2 from the germline V gene are KGHSH and LQKENI. The CDR3 region is CASSPREYNSPLHF. CDR3 nucleotide sequence: TGTGCCAGCTCACCACGGGAGTATAATTCACCCCTCCACTTT.

This clone has a handful of counts. The chain couples TRBV11-2 to TRBJ2-6, with D possibly matching TRBD1 (6 bases). CDR1 is SGHAT, CDR2 FQNNGV, per germline. V was pared by 1 base and J by 2 bases, with 12 bases between. CDR3 length: 17 residues. The CDR3 is CASSLVQGSPGANVLTF. The CDR3 DNA is TGTGCCAGCAGCTTAGTACAGGGTAGCCCTGGGGCCAACGTCCTGACTTTC.

The chain has TRBV19 and TRBJ1-4; 9 bases align to TRBD1. This CDR3 spans 15 amino acids. Unmatched junction bases numbered 8, after V lost 2 bases and J lost 10 bases. Germline assignment: CDR1 LNHDA and CDR2 SQIVND (reference sequence). CDR3 sequence reads: CASSITGQGGGKLFF. The CDR3 region has the DNA TGTGCCAGTAGTATAACGGGACAGGGCGGCGGAAAACTGTTTTTT.

The rearrangement uses TRBV6-6 and TRBJ2-7, with D maybe TRBD1 (6 bases). Looked up from germline, CDR1 is MNHNY and CDR2 is SVGAGI (reference sequence). CDR3 length: 13 amino acids. The ends were cut back, 4 bases at V and 3 bases at J, with 10 bases in the middle. The CDR3 is CASSSDRSYEQYF. CDR3 nucleotides: TGTGCCAGCAGTTCCGACAGGAGCTACGAGCAGTACTTC.

The table lists this clone with a few counts. This chain links TRBV19 with TRBJ2-2; TRBD1 matches at 11 bases. CDR3 size: 16 residues. Looked up from germline, CDR1 is LNHDA and CDR2 is SQIVND (reference sequence). Trimming removed 2 bases from V and 6 bases from J; junction bases left unmatched: 5. The CDR3 sequence is CASSILGQGAAGELFF. The CDR3 nucleotides are TGTGCCAGTAGTATACTAGGACAGGGGGCTGCCGGGGAGCTGTTTTTT.